Following are 13 T cell receptor beta chains from one sample sequenced in a study of T cells expressing NK-cell markers. Using the 5' RACE reads, TCRdb records one entry per CDR3 protein without DNA. The sample includes 90,000 to 130,000 distinct CDR3 sequences. The sequencing sample was made of blood T cells: a sorted CD56 or NKG2C T cell subset, CD4+ or CD8+ T cells, or bulk PBMC T cells (not recorded which). Source of these receptors: a woman aged 18-69 years in good health.

V is TRBV7-6 and J is TRBJ2-2; without DNA, the TCRdb call of TRBD2 cannot be checked. This CDR3 comprises 14 residues. Germline CDR1 is SGHVS and CDR2 is FNYEAQ. The chain's CDR3 is CASSLKPESGELFF.

This sequence joins TRBV27 and TRBJ2-7; checking the TCRdb D call of TRBD1 is not possible without DNA. CDR3 size: 13 residues. Germline CDR1 and CDR2: MNHEY and SMNVEV (reference sequence). CDR3 sequence reads: CASSAGTDYEQYF.

This chain's CDR3 is CASSLGDWDTEAFF. The chain employs TRBV5-6 and TRBJ1-1; no DNA is available, so the TRBD1 call from TCRdb remains unchecked. Germline V gene sequence: CDR1 SGHDT, CDR2 YYEEEE. The CDR3 length is 14 residues.

The V and J genes are TRBV20-1 and TRBJ2-5; TCRdb lists TRBD2, though no DNA is available to test this call. The length of the CDR3 is 16 residues. Germline V gene lookup returns CDR1 DFQATT and CDR2 SNEGSKA (reference sequence). CDR3 in amino acids: CSARDSLLASQETQYF.

The chain joins TRBV7-2 to TRBJ2-7; TCRdb indicates TRBD2, and absent DNA this call remains unverified. CDR3 length equals 15 residues. The germline CDR1 and CDR2 sequences are SGHTA and FQGNSA. The CDR3 protein is CASSLTSGTQSEQYF.

V is TRBV4-1 and J is TRBJ2-4; TCRdb lists TRBD1, though no DNA is available to test this call. The CDR3 has 16 residues. Germline values: CDR1 MGHRA, CDR2 YSYEKL. The CDR3 loop reads CASSQVSGPPTLIQYF.

CDR3 in amino acids: CASSQDGVAGGAFHGYTF. The genes are TRBV4-3 and TRBJ1-2; TCRdb reports TRBD1, a call that lacks DNA to check it against. The CDR3 consists of 18 residues. In germline, CDR1 is LGHNA, CDR2 YSLEER.

The chain couples TRBV29-1 to TRBJ2-5; TCRdb picks TRBD2, but there is no DNA to check that call. This CDR3 is 15 amino acids long. CDR1 is SQVTM, CDR2 ANQGSEA, per germline. The CDR3 region is CSVEDLTSGKETQYF.

The chain joins TRBV4-2 to TRBJ2-7. The CDR3 is 15 amino acids. Germline loops: CDR1 LGHNA, CDR2 YNFKEQ. This chain's CDR3 is CASSQTPDRMYEQYF.

This sequence joins TRBV25-1 and TRBJ1-5; the TCRdb D gene call, TRBD1, has no DNA to confirm it. This CDR3 contains 19 residues. Germline CDR1 and CDR2: MGHDK and SYGVNS. CDR3 sequence reads: CASSEIHQPGHNSNQPQHF.

The gene calls are TRBV5-4 and TRBJ2-1; no DNA is available, so the TRBD2 call from TCRdb remains unchecked. The CDR3 runs 16 residues. The germline V gene encodes CDR1 SGHNT and CDR2 YYREEE (reference sequence). The CDR3 sequence is CASSFEGLAALGEQFF.

This chain uses TRBV5-1 with TRBJ2-7; TCRdb names TRBD1, which stays unverified in the absence of DNA. The CDR3 contains 16 residues. CDR1 and CDR2 from the germline V gene are SGHRS and YFSETQ. Here the CDR3 reads CASSVTGGQESYEQYF.

The CDR3 is CSARYRAQQETQYF. V and J are TRBV20-1 and TRBJ2-5; the TCRdb call, TRBD1, lacks DNA for checking. CDR3 length equals 14 residues. Germline CDR1 DFQATT, CDR2 SNEGSKA (reference sequence).